This paragraph reports one TCR beta chain. This CDR3 has 12 amino acids. The trim removed 5 bases at V and 2 bases at J, leaving 0 bases unmatched. Germline lookup yields CDR1 GTSNPN and CDR2 SVGIG (reference sequence). This sample is drawn from a study of immune evolution from preneoplasia to lung adenocarcinoma. Study information: HLA loss of heterozygosity: around 6.5% AIS, less than 18% MIA, about 32% ADC, none AAH.

Clones were sequenced by immunoSEQ multiplex PCR, and TCRdb holds only the in-frame ones, with some missing. The sample contains more than 25,000 clones, 65% to 75% of which appear only once. The rearrangement uses TRBV30 and TRBJ2-7; 10 positions match TRBD1. This sequence originates from a person aged 55-75 years with invasive lung adenocarcinoma. Some clones in this sample may be carry-over from other donors' samples. The sample taken for sequencing was FFPE invasive lung adenocarcinoma tissue. Here the CDR3 reads CAWDRGPYEQYF. The CDR3 DNA reads TGTGCCTGGGACAGGGGGCCCTACGAGCAGTACTTC.